This TCR beta chain appears in the sequencing data of a study of identical twins. The germline V and J ends were trimmed by 5 bases and 3 bases, with 13 bases remaining between them. CDR3 length equals 13 residues. Germline V gives CDR1 DFQATT, CDR2 SNEGSKA (reference sequence). TCRdb passed the 5' RACE reads through MiXCR, listing each CDR3 protein once. Of more than 1.5 million distinct CDR3 sequences listed, roughly 35% are singletons. This TCR was recovered from a newborn girl in good health. The V gene is TRBV20-1, the J gene TRBJ1-1, with D unclear. Sequenced input: cord blood. As DNA, the CDR3 is TGCAGTGCTCTCTTAGGGTCAGACACTGAAGCTTTCTTT. Its translation is CSALLGSDTEAFF.